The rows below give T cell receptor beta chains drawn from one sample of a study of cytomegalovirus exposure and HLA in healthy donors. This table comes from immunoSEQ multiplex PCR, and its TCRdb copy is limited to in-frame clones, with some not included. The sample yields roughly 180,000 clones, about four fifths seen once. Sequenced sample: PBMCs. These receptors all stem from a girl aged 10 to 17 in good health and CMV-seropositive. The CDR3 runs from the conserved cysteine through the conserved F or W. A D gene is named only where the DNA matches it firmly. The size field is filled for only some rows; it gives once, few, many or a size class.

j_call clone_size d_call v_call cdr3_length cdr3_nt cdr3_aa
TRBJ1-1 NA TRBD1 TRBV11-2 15 TGTGCCAGCAGCCTACAGGGGCCGATGAACACTGAAGCTTTCTTT CASSLQGPMNTEAFF
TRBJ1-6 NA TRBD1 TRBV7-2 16 TGTGCCAGCACCCGGATCCTGGGACAGGGGGCTTCACCCCTCCACTTT CASTRILGQGASPLHF
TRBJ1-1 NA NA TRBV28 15 TGTGCCAGCAGTTTCTTTGGAGGGCGAAATGGTGAAGCTTTCTTT CASSFFGGRNGEAFF
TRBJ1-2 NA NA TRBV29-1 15 TGCAGCGTTGAGGGGAGGGGGGGGCCCAACTATGGCTACACCTTC CSVEGRGGPNYGYTF
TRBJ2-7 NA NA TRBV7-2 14 TGTGCCAGCAGCCCCCCAGGACAGTCCTACGAGCAGTACTTC CASSPPGQSYEQYF
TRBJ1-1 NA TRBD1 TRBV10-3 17 TGTGCCATCAGCCTTCCCGGGACAGGGGGGGACCGTGAAGCTGCTTTCTTT CAISLPGTGGDREAAFF
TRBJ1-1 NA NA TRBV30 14 TGTGCCTGGAGTCGGGCGGGCACGAACACTGAAGCTTTCTTT CAWSRAGTNTEAFF
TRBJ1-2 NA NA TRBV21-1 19 TGTGCCAGCAGCAAAGCGCTTGGGGGGACAGAGGTGTCGGGCGGTGGCTACACCTTC CASSKALGGTEVSGGGYTF
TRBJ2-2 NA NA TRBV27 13 TGTGCCAGCAGTCTATCGGCCACCGGGGAGCTGTTTTTT CASSLSATGELFF
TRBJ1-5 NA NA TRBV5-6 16 TGTGCCAGCAGCTTTAAGGGGACAAACACGAATCAGCCCCAGCATTTT CASSFKGTNTNQPQHF
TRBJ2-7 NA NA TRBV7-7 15 TGTGCCAGCAGCTTATCGGAGGGCTGGCGCTACGAGCAGTACTTC CASSLSEGWRYEQYF
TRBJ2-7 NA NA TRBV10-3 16 TGTGCCATCAGGGAGACACAGGGACATTTGACCTACGAGCAGTACTTC CAIRETQGHLTYEQYF
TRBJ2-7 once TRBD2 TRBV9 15 TGTGCCAGCAGCGTTTTTGCTAGCGGACCCTACGAGCAGTACTTC CASSVFASGPYEQYF
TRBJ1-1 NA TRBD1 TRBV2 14 TGTGCCAGCAGTGTACCGGGACAGGGGGTTGAAGCTTTCTTT CASSVPGQGVEAFF
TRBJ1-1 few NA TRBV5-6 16 TGTGCCAGCAGCCCTAGACTGTTGGCCGGAGACACTGAAGCTTTCTTT CASSPRLLAGDTEAFF
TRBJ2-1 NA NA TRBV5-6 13 TGTGCCAGCAGTTCGACACCAACTAATGAGCAGTTCTTC CASSSTPTNEQFF
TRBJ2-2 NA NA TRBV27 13 TGTGCCAGCAGTCTCAGGGGCCCCGGGGAGCTGTTTTTT CASSLRGPGELFF
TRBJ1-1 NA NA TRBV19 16 TGTGCCAGTAGTATAGTCACGCGCGGGACGAACACTGAAGCTTTCTTT CASSIVTRGTNTEAFF
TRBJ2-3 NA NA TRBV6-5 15 TGTGCCAGCAGTTACTTGGCCTCTAGCACAGATACGCAGTATTTT CASSYLASSTDTQYF
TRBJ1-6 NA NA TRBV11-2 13 TGTGCCAGCAGCTTAGATTTTCCGTCACCCCTCCACTTT CASSLDFPSPLHF
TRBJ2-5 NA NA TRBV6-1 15 TGTGCCAGCAGTGAATCCGGACAGTTCTCGGAGACCCAGTACTTC CASSESGQFSETQYF
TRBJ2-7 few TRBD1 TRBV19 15 TGTGCCAGTAGTATTGGGACAGGAAGCTCCTACGAGCAGTACTTC CASSIGTGSSYEQYF
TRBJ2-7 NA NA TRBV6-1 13 TGTGCCAGCAGTTTGAGCGGTACCTACGAGCAGTACTTC CASSLSGTYEQYF
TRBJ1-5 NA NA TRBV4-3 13 TGCGCCAGCAGCCAAGAGAGGAATCAGCCCCAGCATTTT CASSQERNQPQHF
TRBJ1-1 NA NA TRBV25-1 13 TGTGCCAGCATCCTTGGCGCAGGCACTGAAGCTTTCTTT CASILGAGTEAFF
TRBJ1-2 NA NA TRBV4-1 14 TGCGCCAGCAGCCAAACCACGGTTAACTATGGCTACACCTTC CASSQTTVNYGYTF
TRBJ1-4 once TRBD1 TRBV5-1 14 TGCGCCAGCCGCCTAGACAGGGGAGATGAAAAACTGTTTTTT CASRLDRGDEKLFF
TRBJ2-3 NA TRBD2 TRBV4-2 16 TGTGCCAGCAGCCTAGATCTAGCGGGGGGCACAGATACGCAGTATTTT CASSLDLAGGTDTQYF
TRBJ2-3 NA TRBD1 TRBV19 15 TGTGCCAGCTCTAGTAGGGGGCTCCTCACAGATACGCAGTATTTT CASSSRGLLTDTQYF
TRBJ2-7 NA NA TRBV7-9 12 TGTGCCAGCAGCTTACTAGGGGGAGAGCAGTACTTC CASSLLGGEQYF
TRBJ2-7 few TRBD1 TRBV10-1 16 TGCGCCAGCAGTCCGGAAGGACAGGGGCCTTACGAAGGGCAGTACTTC CASSPEGQGPYEGQYF
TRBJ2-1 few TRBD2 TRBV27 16 TGTGCCAGCAGTTTAGGGGGACTAGCGGTAGACAATGAGCAGTTCTTC CASSLGGLAVDNEQFF
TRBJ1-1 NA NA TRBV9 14 TGTGCCAGCAGCGATGGGGGGTGGGGGACTGAAGCTTTCTTT CASSDGGWGTEAFF
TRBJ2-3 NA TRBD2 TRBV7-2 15 TGTGCCAGCAGCTCTCTAGCGGGGGTGGCAGATACGCAGTATTTT CASSSLAGVADTQYF
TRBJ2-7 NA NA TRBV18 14 TGTGCCAGCTCACCCTCGGGGGGCGCCTACGAGCAGTACTTC CASSPSGGAYEQYF
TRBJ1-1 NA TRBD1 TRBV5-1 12 TGCGCCAGCTCCCGCAGGGGGACTGAAGCTTTCTTT CASSRRGTEAFF
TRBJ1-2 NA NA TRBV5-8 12 TGTGCCAGCAGCCTAGTAGGGGATGGCTACACCTTC CASSLVGDGYTF